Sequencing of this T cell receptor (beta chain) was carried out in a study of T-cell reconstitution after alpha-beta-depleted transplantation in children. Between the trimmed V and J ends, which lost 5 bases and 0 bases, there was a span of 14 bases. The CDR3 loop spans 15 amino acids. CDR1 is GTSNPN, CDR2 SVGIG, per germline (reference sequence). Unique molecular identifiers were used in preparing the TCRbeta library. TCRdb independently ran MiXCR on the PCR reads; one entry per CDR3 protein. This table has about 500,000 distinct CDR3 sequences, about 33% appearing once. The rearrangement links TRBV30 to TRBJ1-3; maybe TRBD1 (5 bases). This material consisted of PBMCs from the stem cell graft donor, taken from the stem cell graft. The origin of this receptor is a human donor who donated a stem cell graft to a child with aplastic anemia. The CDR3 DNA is TGTGCCTGGGCTATGGGACGTAACTCTGGAAACACCATATATTTT. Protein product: CAWAMGRNSGNTIYF.